The sequence of this T cell receptor beta chain was determined in a study of tumor and adjacent non-tumor tissue in lung cancer. This sample's RNA came from whole unsorted tissue. The CDR3 runs to 11 residues. Trimming removed 6 bases from V and 9 bases from J, with 11 bases in between. A modified ARM-PCR protocol with three rounds of nested PCR amplified TCRbeta. TCRdb analysed the multiplex PCR reads with MiXCR anew, one entry per CDR3 protein. Of about 110,000 distinct CDR3 sequences in the sample, approximately 80% are singletons; the top ten hold about 22%. This clonotype was seen more than once but under ten times. Possible read error: a much larger clone is one base away.

This sequence originates from a man aged 70 or older with non-small cell lung cancer. The chain is built from TRBV12-3 or TRBV12-4 and TRBJ2-5, with D perhaps TRBD2 (5 bases). Sequenced input: lung tumor tissue. CDR3: CASRSQEAQYF. The CDR3, as DNA: TGTGCCAGCAGAAGCCAGGAGGCCCAGTACTTC.